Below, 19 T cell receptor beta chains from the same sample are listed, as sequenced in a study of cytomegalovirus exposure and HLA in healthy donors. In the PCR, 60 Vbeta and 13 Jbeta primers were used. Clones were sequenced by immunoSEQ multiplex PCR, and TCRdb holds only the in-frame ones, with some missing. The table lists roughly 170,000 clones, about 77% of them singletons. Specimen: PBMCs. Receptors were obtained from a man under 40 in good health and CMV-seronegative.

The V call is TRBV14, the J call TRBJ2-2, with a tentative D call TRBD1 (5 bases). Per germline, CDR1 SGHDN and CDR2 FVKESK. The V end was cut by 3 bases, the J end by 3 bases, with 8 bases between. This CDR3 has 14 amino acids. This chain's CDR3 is CASSHRADTGELFF. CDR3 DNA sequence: TGTGCCAGCAGCCACAGGGCAGACACCGGGGAGCTGTTTTTT.

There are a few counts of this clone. The CDR3 bases are TGTGCCAGTAGTATGGGGGCAGGTGGCACTGAAGCTTTCTTT. Translated, it gives CASSMGAGGTEAFF. The chain recombines TRBV19 with TRBJ1-1, with D possibly matching TRBD1 (6 bases). Trimming took off 3 bases at V and 4 bases at J, with 12 bases between the two ends. From germline, CDR1 is LNHDA and CDR2 SQIVND (reference sequence). CDR3 length: 14 residues.

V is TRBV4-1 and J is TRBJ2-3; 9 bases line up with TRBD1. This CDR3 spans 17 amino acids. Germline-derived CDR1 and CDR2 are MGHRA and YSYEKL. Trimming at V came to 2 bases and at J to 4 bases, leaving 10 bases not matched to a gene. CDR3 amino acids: CASSQPMRQGVSDTQYF. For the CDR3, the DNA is TGCGCCAGCAGCCAACCCATGCGACAGGGGGTATCAGATACGCAGTATTTT.

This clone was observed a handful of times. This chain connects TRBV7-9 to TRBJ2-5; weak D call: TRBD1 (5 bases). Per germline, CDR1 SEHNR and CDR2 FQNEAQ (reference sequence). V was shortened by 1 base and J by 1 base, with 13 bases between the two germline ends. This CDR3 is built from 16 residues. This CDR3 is CASSLEGVYTQETQYF. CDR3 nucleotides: TGTGCCAGCAGCTTAGAAGGGGTTTACACCCAAGAGACCCAGTACTTC.

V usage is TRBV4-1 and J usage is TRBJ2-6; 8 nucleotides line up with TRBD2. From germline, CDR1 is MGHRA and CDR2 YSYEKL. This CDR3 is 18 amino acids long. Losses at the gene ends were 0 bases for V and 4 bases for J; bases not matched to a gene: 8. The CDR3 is CASSQDPGGGSGANVLTF. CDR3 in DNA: TGCGCCAGCAGCCAAGATCCGGGGGGGGGCTCCGGGGCCAACGTCCTGACTTTC.

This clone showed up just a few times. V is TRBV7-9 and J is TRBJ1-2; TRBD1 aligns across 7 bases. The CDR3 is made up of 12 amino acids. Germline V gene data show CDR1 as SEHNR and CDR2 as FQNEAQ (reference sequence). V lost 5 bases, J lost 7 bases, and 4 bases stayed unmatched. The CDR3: CASSLDRAGYTF. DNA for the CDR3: TGTGCCAGCAGCCTTGACAGGGCTGGCTACACCTTC.

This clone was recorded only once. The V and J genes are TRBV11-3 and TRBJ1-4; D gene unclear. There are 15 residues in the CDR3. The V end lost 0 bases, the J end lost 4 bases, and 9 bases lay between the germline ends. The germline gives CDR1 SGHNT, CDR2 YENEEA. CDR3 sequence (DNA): TGTGCCAGCAGCTTAGATGGGCCCCTTAATGAAAAACTGTTTTTT. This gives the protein CASSLDGPLNEKLFF.

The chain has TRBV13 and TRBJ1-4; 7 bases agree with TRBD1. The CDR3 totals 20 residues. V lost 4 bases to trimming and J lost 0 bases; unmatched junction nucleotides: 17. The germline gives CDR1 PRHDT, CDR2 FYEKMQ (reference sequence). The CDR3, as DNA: TGTGCCAGCAGCTCTAGGACAGGAACTTTCCTGACTGCAACTAATGAAAAACTGTTTTTT. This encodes CASSSRTGTFLTATNEKLFF. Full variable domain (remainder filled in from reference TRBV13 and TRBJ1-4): AAGVIQSPRHLIKEKRETATLKCYPIPRHDTVYWYQQGPGQDPQFLISFYEKMQSDKGSIPDRFSAQQFSDYHSELNMSSLELGDSALYFCASSSRTGTFLTATNEKLFFGSGTQLSVL.

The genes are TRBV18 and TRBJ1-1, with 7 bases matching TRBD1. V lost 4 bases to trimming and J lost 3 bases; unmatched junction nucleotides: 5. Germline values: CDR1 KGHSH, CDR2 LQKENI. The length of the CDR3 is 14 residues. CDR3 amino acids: CASSQGAGDTEAFF. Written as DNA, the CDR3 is TGTGCCAGCTCACAGGGGGCTGGGGACACTGAAGCTTTCTTT.

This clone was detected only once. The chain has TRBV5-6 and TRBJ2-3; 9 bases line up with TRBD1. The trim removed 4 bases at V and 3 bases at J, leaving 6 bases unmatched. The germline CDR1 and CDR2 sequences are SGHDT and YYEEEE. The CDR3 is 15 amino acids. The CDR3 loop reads CASSPTGGATDTQYF. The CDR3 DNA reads TGTGCCAGCAGCCCGACAGGGGGGGCGACAGATACGCAGTATTTT. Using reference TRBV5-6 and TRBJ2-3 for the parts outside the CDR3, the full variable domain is DAGVTQSPTHLIKTRGQQVTLRCSPKSGHDTVSWYQQALGQGPQFIFQYYEEEERQRGNFPDRFSGHQFPNYSSELNVNALLLGDSALYLCASSPTGGATDTQYFGPGTRLTVL.

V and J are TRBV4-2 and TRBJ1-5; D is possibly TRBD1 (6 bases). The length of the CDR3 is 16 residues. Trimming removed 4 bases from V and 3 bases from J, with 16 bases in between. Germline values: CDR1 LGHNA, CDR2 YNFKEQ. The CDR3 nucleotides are TGTGCCAGCAGCCGCTCTGCCCGGGACAACAATCAGCCCCAGCATTTT. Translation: CASSRSARDNNQPQHF.

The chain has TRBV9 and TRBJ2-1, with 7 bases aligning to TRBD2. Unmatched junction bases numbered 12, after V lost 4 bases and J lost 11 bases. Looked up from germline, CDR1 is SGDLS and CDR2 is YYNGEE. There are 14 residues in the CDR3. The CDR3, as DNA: TGTGCCAGCAGCCCGAGATTGGGGGGGATGAAGCAGTTCTTC. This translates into CASSPRLGGMKQFF.

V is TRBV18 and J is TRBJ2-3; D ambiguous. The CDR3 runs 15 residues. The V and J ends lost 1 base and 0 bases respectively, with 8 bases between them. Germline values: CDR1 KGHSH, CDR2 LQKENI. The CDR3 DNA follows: TGTGCCAGCTCACCACTGGTCAGTAGCACAGATACGCAGTATTTT. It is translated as CASSPLVSSTDTQYF.

CDR3 in amino acids: CASSPGSTGNTGELFF. The CDR3 DNA is TGTGCCAGCTCACCGGGATCAACAGGGAACACCGGGGAGCTGTTTTTT. This rearrangement joins TRBV18 to TRBJ2-2; the D gene is possibly TRBD1 (5 bases). With 3 bases removed from V and 1 base from J, the gap between germline ends came to 12 bases. The V gene's germline CDR1 is KGHSH and CDR2 LQKENI. CDR3 length: 16 amino acids.

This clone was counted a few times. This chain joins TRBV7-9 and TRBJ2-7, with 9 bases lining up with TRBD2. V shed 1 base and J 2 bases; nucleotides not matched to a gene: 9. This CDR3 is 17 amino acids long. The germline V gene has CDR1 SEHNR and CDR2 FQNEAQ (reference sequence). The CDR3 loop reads CASSLGGGRALAYEQYF. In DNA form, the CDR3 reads TGTGCCAGCAGCTTAGGGGGCGGGAGGGCCCTGGCCTACGAGCAGTACTTC.

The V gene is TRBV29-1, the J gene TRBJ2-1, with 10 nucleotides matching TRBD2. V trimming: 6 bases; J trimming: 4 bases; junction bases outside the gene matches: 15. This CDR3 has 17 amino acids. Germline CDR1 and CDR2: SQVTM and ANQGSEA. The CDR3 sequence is CSVGGATSGIAYNEQFF. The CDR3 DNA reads TGCAGCGTCGGAGGGGCAACTAGCGGGATAGCGTACAATGAGCAGTTCTTC.

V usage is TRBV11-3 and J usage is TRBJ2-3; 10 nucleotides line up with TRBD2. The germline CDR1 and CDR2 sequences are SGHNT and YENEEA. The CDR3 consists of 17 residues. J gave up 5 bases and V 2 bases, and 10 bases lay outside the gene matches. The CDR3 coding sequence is TGTGCCAGCAGCTTACAGAGCGGGGGGGCCGGGGTAGATACGCAGTATTTT. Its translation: CASSLQSGGAGVDTQYF.

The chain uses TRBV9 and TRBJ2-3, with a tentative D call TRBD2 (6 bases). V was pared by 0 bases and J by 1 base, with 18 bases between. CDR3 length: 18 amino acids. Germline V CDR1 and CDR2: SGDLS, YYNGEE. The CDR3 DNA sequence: TGTGCCAGCAGCGTAGCGGTTAATGGAGGGGTCGGCACAGATACGCAGTATTTT. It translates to CASSVAVNGGVGTDTQYF.

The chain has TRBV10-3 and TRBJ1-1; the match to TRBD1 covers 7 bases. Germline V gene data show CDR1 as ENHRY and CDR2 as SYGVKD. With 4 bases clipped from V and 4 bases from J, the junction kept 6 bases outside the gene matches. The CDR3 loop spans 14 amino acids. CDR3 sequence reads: CAISGTGAGTEAFF. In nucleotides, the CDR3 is TGTGCCATCAGTGGTACAGGGGCGGGCACTGAAGCTTTCTTT.